Following are 24 T cell receptor beta chains from one sample sequenced in a study of T cells in Graves' hyperthyroidism and ophthalmopathy (dated by TCRdb to the late 2010s). The protocol used for the library was multiplex PCR. The sample was run on an Illumina HiSeq 2000. TCR beta CDR3 regions were amplified from RNA transcripts. A first-round RT-PCR of the TCR CDR3 used the HTBI primer set with the Qiagen OneStep RT-PCR kit. TCRdb redid the processing of the public reads, applying fastp at Q25 and MiXCR, and retained in-frame beta chains. Merged by CDR3 protein, the rows form single entries marked with the most common genes and DNA. This sample has 400,000 to 500,000 distinct CDR3 sequences in its table, and approximately 15% of those were observed once. Clones ranked in the top ten supply 15% to 20% of the sample. The sequencing sample was made of blood. Receptors were obtained from a woman aged 18-29 years with Graves' hyperthyroidism.

The rearrangement joins TRBV28 to TRBJ1-5; D perhaps matches TRBD1 (6 bases). Germline V CDR1 and CDR2: MDHEN, SYDVKM. The CDR3 consists of 15 residues. Trimming took off 3 bases at V and 0 bases at J, with 9 bases between the two ends. This CDR3 is CASSFAGVSNQPQHF. The CDR3, as DNA: TGTGCCAGCAGTTTTGCAGGGGTTAGCAATCAGCCCCAGCATTTT.

Ten or more counts support this clonotype. In DNA form, the CDR3 reads TGTGCCAGCAGGGAGACGACGGGCACTGAAGCTTTCTTT. Residues: CASRETTGTEAFF. The chain recombines TRBV7-3 with TRBJ1-1; no firm D call. V gave up 6 bases and J gave up 4 bases, with 12 bases separating them. The germline V gene encodes CDR1 SGHTA and CDR2 FQGTGA. The CDR3 contains 13 residues.

This clonotype was detected many times. The chain carries TRBV27 and TRBJ1-6, with TRBD1 identical over 9 bases. This CDR3 comprises 17 residues. The ends lost 3 bases at V and 7 bases at J; junction bases unmatched: 10. Germline CDR1 is MNHEY and CDR2 is SMNVEV (reference sequence). DNA of the CDR3: TGTGCCAGCAGTTTTACACCAGGACAGGGGCGAAATTCACCCCTCCACTTT. This sequence encodes CASSFTPGQGRNSPLHF.

This clonotype was recorded at least ten times. J is TRBJ2-3 and V is TRBV6-1; TRBD2 matches at 14 bases. CDR3 length equals 19 residues. V lost 6 bases and J lost 1; bases outside the gene matches: 12. CDR1 is MNHNS and CDR2 is SASEGT in the germline V gene. The CDR3 region has the DNA TGTGCCAGCAGCCACACGACCGGGACTAGCGGGAGTGGCACAGATACGCAGTATTTT. It yields the protein CASSHTTGTSGSGTDTQYF.

As concerns this clonotype: Compared with germline, one end of the junction differs, possibly owing to a read error. The V call is TRBV5-1, the J call TRBJ2-1; D perhaps matches TRBD1 (5 bases). The CDR3 loop spans 14 amino acids. The germline gives CDR1 SGHRS, CDR2 YFSETQ. CDR3 protein: CVSSLGLGYNEQFF. CDR3 coding DNA: TGCGTCAGCAGCTTGGGGCTTGGGTACAATGAGCAGTTCTTC.

This clonotype came up many times. This chain uses TRBV12-3 or TRBV12-4 with TRBJ1-1; perhaps TRBD1 as D (5 bases). Trimming cost V 6 bases and J 14 bases, with 13 bases left between them. CDR3 size: 10 residues. The CDR3 coding sequence is TGTGCCAGCAGGGGACTGATGTGGTTCTTT. The encoded protein is CASRGLMWFF.

This clonotype was detected ten times or more. The rearrangement uses TRBV9 and TRBJ2-1; TRBD2 aligns across 10 bases. Losses at the gene ends were 1 base for V and 3 bases for J; bases not matched to a gene: 4. This CDR3 has 16 residues. Germline V gives CDR1 SGDLS, CDR2 YYNGEE. CDR3 nucleotides: TGTGCCAGCAGCGTATCCAGCGGGAGGGTCTACAATGAGCAGTTCTTC. Its protein product is CASSVSSGRVYNEQFF.

The chain recombines TRBV5-1 with TRBJ2-7; the match to TRBD1 covers 7 bases. V lost 4 bases and J lost 4; bases outside the gene matches: 11. Germline-derived CDR1 and CDR2 are SGHRS and YFSETQ. CDR3 length: 15 amino acids. This chain's CDR3 is CASSDQGTATYEQYF. CDR3 bases: TGCGCCAGCAGCGACCAAGGGACAGCCACTTACGAGCAGTACTTC.

This clonotype was seen ten or more times. This chain's CDR3 is CASSLRTVNDEKLFF. The CDR3 DNA reads as TGTGCCAGCAGCCTTAGAACCGTCAACGATGAAAAACTGTTTTTT. The chain carries TRBV3-1 and TRBJ1-4; D is unresolved. The CDR3 covers 15 residues. V lost 4 bases to trimming and J lost 6 bases, with 15 bases between them. Germline V gene lookup returns CDR1 LGHDT and CDR2 YNNKEL (reference sequence).

There are many counts of this clonotype. This rearrangement joins TRBV15 to TRBJ1-1, with TRBD1 as a possible D gene (6 bases). The ends were cut back, 6 bases at V and 1 base at J, with 21 bases in the middle. CDR1 is LNHNV, CDR2 YYDKDF, per germline (reference sequence). The CDR3 has 17 amino acids. The CDR3 sequence: CATRGEGGADRNTEAFF. DNA of the CDR3: TGTGCCACCAGGGGGGAGGGGGGGGCCGATCGGAACACTGAAGCTTTCTTT.

This clonotype was counted a few times. The CDR3 is CASSLVHGYEQYV. As DNA, the CDR3 is TGTGCCAGCAGCTTGGTTCACGGCTACGAGCAGTACGTC. V is TRBV5-6 and J is TRBJ2-7, with D unclear. The V gene's germline CDR1 is SGHDT and CDR2 YYEEEE. The CDR3 length is 13 residues. V lost 0 bases, J lost 3 bases, and 7 bases lay in between.

This sequence joins TRBV19 and TRBJ2-2; 11 nucleotides match TRBD2. The CDR3 runs 17 residues. V was clipped by 6 bases and J by 4 bases; unmatched bases: 10. The germline V gene has CDR1 LNHDA and CDR2 SQIVND (reference sequence). This chain's CDR3 is CASRINSGGGATGELFF. CDR3 DNA: TGTGCCAGTAGGATTAATAGCGGGGGGGGGGCCACCGGGGAGCTGTTTTTT.

Many counts were recorded for this clonotype. The CDR3 protein is CASGLAGEVEQFF. The CDR3 DNA reads as TGTGCCAGCGGACTAGCGGGAGAGGTTGAGCAGTTCTTC. This chain joins TRBV11-3 and TRBJ2-1; TRBD2 aligns across 13 bases. The germline V gene has CDR1 SGHNT and CDR2 YENEEA. V lost 8 bases to trimming and J lost 9 bases; unmatched junction nucleotides: 4. This CDR3 spans 13 amino acids.

The J gene is TRBJ2-3, the V gene TRBV28; 8 nucleotides agree with TRBD2. Germline CDR1 is MDHEN and CDR2 is SYDVKM. V shed 3 bases, J shed 12 bases, and the junction held 8 bases outside the gene matches. This CDR3 has 13 residues. The CDR3 region is CASSLTGGPKQYF. In nucleotides, the CDR3 is TGTGCCAGCAGTTTGACGGGAGGGCCCAAACAGTATTTT.

Worth noting for this clonotype: It may be a read error: a sequence one base away is much more abundant. The chain uses TRBV6-2 or TRBV6-3 and TRBJ2-3, with 7 bases lining up with TRBD2. The CDR3 length is 14 residues. V lost 9 bases, J lost 8 bases, and 14 bases stayed unmatched. CDR1 MNHEY and CDR2 SVGEGT come from the germline V gene. CDR3 sequence (DNA): TGTGCCAGGAACGACGGACTAGGGCTGGGTACGCAGTATTTT. Translating gives CARNDGLGLGTQYF.

This clonotype was picked up many times. This chain connects TRBV20-1 to TRBJ1-5; 7 bases match TRBD1. CDR1 and CDR2 (germline): DFQATT, SNEGSKA (reference sequence). V trimming: 5 bases; J trimming: 5 bases; junction bases outside the gene matches: 9. CDR3 length: 14 residues. DNA of the CDR3: TGCAGTGCTGAGCCGGGACAGAGACATCAGCCCCAGCATTTT. This sequence encodes CSAEPGQRHQPQHF.

This clonotype was observed many times. The chain has TRBV3-1 and TRBJ1-4; D uncertain. Germline loops: CDR1 LGHDT, CDR2 YNNKEL (reference sequence). This CDR3 has 17 amino acids. The V end was cut by 4 bases, the J end by 3 bases, with 18 bases between. Here the CDR3 DNA reads TGTGCCAGCAGCCCCCTCCGGACGGCAGCTCCTAATGAAAAACTGTTTTTT. It encodes CASSPLRTAAPNEKLFF.

The chain is built from TRBV10-3 and TRBJ2-3; 8 bases match TRBD2. The V segment lost 7 bases and the J segment 0 bases; nucleotides outside the gene matches: 9. The germline V gene has CDR1 ENHRY and CDR2 SYGVKD. This CDR3 is built from 16 residues. The DNA for the CDR3 is TGTGCCATCACAGCGGGAGAGTCTGAAAGCACAGATACGCAGTATTTT. Protein sequence: CAITAGESESTDTQYF.

The chain joins TRBV3-1 to TRBJ2-3; 9 nucleotides align to TRBD2. V trimming: 0 bases; J trimming: 2 bases; junction bases outside the gene matches: 12. CDR1 and CDR2 from the germline V gene are LGHDT and YNNKEL (reference sequence). The CDR3 has 19 amino acids. This CDR3 is CASSQEPSASGIYTDTQYF. Written as DNA, the CDR3 is TGTGCCAGCAGCCAAGAACCCTCCGCTAGCGGGATATACACAGATACGCAGTATTTT.

In its sample, this clonotype was seen a few times. The genes are TRBV9 and TRBJ1-2, with unresolved D. From germline, CDR1 is SGDLS and CDR2 YYNGEE. V was shortened by 0 bases and J by 5 bases, with 11 bases between the two germline ends. The CDR3 is 14 residues long. In DNA form, the CDR3 reads TGTGCCAGCAGCGTAGACACAGAGTTTTATGGCTACACCTTC. It translates to CASSVDTEFYGYTF. Drawing the rest from reference TRBV9 and TRBJ1-2, the complete variable domain is DSGVTQTPKHLITATGQRVTLRCSPRSGDLSVYWYQQSLDQGLQFLIQYYNGEERAKGNILERFSAQQFPDLHSELNLSSLELGDSALYFCASSVDTEFYGYTFGSGTRLTVV.

This clonotype appeared many times. The chain uses TRBV11-2 and TRBJ1-2; 8 bases map to TRBD1. Germline CDR1 SGHAT, CDR2 FQNNGV. Trimming took 4 bases from V and 6 from J; bases not matched to a gene: 13. The CDR3 loop spans 16 amino acids. CDR3 amino acids: CASSSPGQGVRDGYTF. The CDR3 nucleotides read TGTGCCAGCAGCTCCCCTGGACAGGGTGTGAGAGATGGCTACACCTTC.

The table lists this clonotype with a few counts. The chain carries TRBV15 and TRBJ1-5; no clear D gene. Germline CDR1 and CDR2: LNHNV and YYDKDF (reference sequence). This CDR3 is 12 amino acids long. V shed 4 bases and J shed 10 bases, with 11 bases lying between them. The CDR3 here is CATSKAKRPQHF. CDR3 DNA sequence: TGTGCCACCAGCAAGGCCAAGCGTCCCCAGCATTTT.

This clonotype was detected ten times or more. This chain links TRBV5-1 with TRBJ1-1; maybe TRBD1 (5 bases). Trimming removed 0 bases at V and 10 bases at J, with 16 bases between. This CDR3 comprises 14 residues. CDR1 and CDR2 (germline): SGHRS, YFSETQ. This CDR3 reads CASSLEAGRRGAFF. In nucleotides, the CDR3 is TGCGCCAGCAGCTTGGAAGCGGGGCGGAGGGGAGCTTTCTTT.

In regard to this clonotype: This may stem from a read error, because a much larger clone lies one nucleotide away. This rearrangement joins TRBV29-1 to TRBJ1-1; D is unresolved. From germline, CDR1 is SQVTM and CDR2 ANQGSEA. V was cut by 1 base and J by 4 bases, with 22 bases left in between. There are 17 residues in the CDR3. CDR3 sequence: CSVEGGFLGQASTEAFF. CDR3 DNA: TGCAGCGTTGAAGGTGGCTTCCTTGGGCAGGCGAGCACTGAAGCTTTCTTT.